This passage covers 28 T cell receptor beta chains from one sample sequenced in a study of T cells in Graves' hyperthyroidism and ophthalmopathy. Amplification of TCR beta CDR3 regions used RNA as the template. HTBI primers were employed in a first-round RT-PCR of the TCR CDR3. TCRdb ran MiXCR on the multiplex PCR reads and lists one entry per CDR3 protein. The sample records fewer than 650,000 distinct CDR3 sequences, 40% to 50% being singletons. Sequenced material: peripheral blood or thyroid tissue (not recorded which). The receptors come from an adult woman with Graves' disease, either hyperthyroidism or ophthalmopathy (not recorded which).

Concerning this clonotype itself: Since the CDR3 does not end with the conserved phenylalanine or tryptophan, this likely comes from a read error. Because the CDR3's place on the DNA is in doubt, the DNA is left out and the CDR3 is given as listed by TCRdb. The gene calls are TRBV7-2 and TRBJ2-5; the D call in the table, TRBD2, was not verified against the DNA. The CDR3 length equals 17 residues, ends included. Germline V gene lookup returns CDR1 SGHTA and CDR2 FQGNSA. CDR3 residues: CASSLDSGGLYGYTFGS.

This clonotype was observed many times. The V and J genes are TRBV10-3 and TRBJ2-2; a weak D match, TRBD1 (6 bases). This CDR3 contains 14 residues. CDR1 is ENHRY, CDR2 SYGVKD, per germline. Trimming pared 2 bases from V and 4 bases from J, leaving 8 bases between. The CDR3 nucleotides read TGTGCCATCAGTGAGACAGGGTTCACCGGGGAGCTGTTTTTT. Amino acid sequence: CAISETGFTGELFF.

This clonotype has ten or more counts. This chain links TRBV3-1 with TRBJ1-2; D is unclear. V lost 4 bases, J lost 3 bases, and 6 bases lay in between. The CDR3 has 12 residues. The germline V gene has CDR1 LGHDT and CDR2 YNNKEL (reference sequence). The CDR3 spells CASSPSDYGYTF. DNA for the CDR3: TGTGCCAGCAGCCCCTCGGACTATGGCTACACCTTC.

The V and J genes are TRBV25-1 and TRBJ2-5; tentatively, D is TRBD2 (5 bases). This CDR3 is 15 amino acids long. From germline, CDR1 is MGHDK and CDR2 SYGVNS. Trimming took 4 bases from V and 2 from J, leaving 14 bases between them. The CDR3 DNA reads as TGTGCCAGCAGTGCTACTAGTGGGCAGCAAGAGACCCAGTACTTC. It is translated as CASSATSGQQETQYF.

The chain is built from TRBV7-6 and TRBJ2-7; 7 nucleotides line up with TRBD1. The V gene's germline CDR1 is SGHVS and CDR2 FNYEAQ. V shed 5 bases and J 3 bases; nucleotides not matched to a gene: 4. CDR3 length: 13 residues. CDR3 sequence: CASSTRQGYEQYF. The CDR3 DNA is TGTGCCAGCAGCACAAGACAGGGCTACGAGCAGTACTTC.

J is TRBJ2-5 and V is TRBV7-3; 12 nucleotides agree with TRBD2. The J segment lost 7 bases and the V segment lost 4 bases, leaving 1 base of the junction unmatched. This CDR3 has 13 residues. Germline lookup yields CDR1 SGHTA and CDR2 FQGTGA. CDR3 in DNA: TGTGCCAGCAGCTCTAGCGGGAGGGCGACCCAGTACTTC. Encoded protein: CASSSSGRATQYF.

The chain employs TRBV11-2 and TRBJ1-5, with 10 bases matching TRBD1. Germline CDR1 reads SGHAT; CDR2 reads FQNNGV. CDR3 length equals 16 residues. The junction had 8 bases not matched to a gene; V was cut back by 5 bases and J by 4 bases. The CDR3 loop is CASSRDRGRRNQPQHF. The CDR3 nucleotides read TGTGCCAGCAGCCGAGACAGGGGGCGAAGGAATCAGCCCCAGCATTTT.

This clonotype was seen ten or more times. This sequence joins TRBV5-5 and TRBJ2-7; D tentatively reads TRBD1 or TRBD2 (5 bases each). This CDR3 has 16 amino acids. Per germline, CDR1 SGHKS and CDR2 YYEKEE (reference sequence). Trimming stripped 1 base from V and 2 bases from J, with 16 bases between. The DNA of the CDR3 is TGTGCCAGCAGCTTGCGGGACGGAGAAGGGGCCTACGAGCAGTACTTC. Its protein is CASSLRDGEGAYEQYF.

This rearrangement joins TRBV12-3 or TRBV12-4 to TRBJ1-1, with unresolved D. V gave up 5 bases and J gave up 9 bases, with 13 bases separating them. CDR3 length equals 12 residues. CDR3 nucleotide sequence: TGTGCCAGCAGTCTGCGACCGGGAAAAGCTTTCTTT. Amino acid sequence: CASSLRPGKAFF.

Of note for this clonotype: Germline is not matched at one junction end, which may reflect a read error. The chain is built from TRBV15 and TRBJ1-1; no clear D gene. This CDR3 spans 9 amino acids. Germline CDR1 and CDR2: LNHNV and YYDKDF (reference sequence). The CDR3 bases are TGTGCCACCAGCAGAGAAGGTTTCTTT. Translation: CATSREGFF.

This clonotype was counted only a few times. The J gene is TRBJ2-7, the V gene TRBV10-3; maybe TRBD1 (6 bases). V lost 8 bases to trimming and J lost 4 bases, with 18 bases between them. This CDR3 spans 14 amino acids. Germline V gene data show CDR1 as ENHRY and CDR2 as SYGVKD. DNA of the CDR3: TGTGCCATCGGAGCCGGGACATTGTATTACGAGCAGTACTTC. This gives the protein CAIGAGTLYYEQYF.

Ten or more counts support this clonotype. The genes are TRBV5-1 and TRBJ2-7, with TRBD2 identical over 9 bases. The CDR3 is 14 amino acids. Germline CDR1 reads SGHRS; CDR2 reads YFSETQ. V lost 4 bases, J lost 7 bases, and 9 bases stayed unmatched. The CDR3 spells CASSLDGAGGEQYF. The DNA for the CDR3 is TGCGCCAGCAGCCTGGACGGGGCGGGAGGGGAGCAGTACTTC.

This clonotype was observed a single time. V gene TRBV9 combines with J gene TRBJ2-5; 10 nucleotides match TRBD1. Trimming at V came to 5 bases and at J to 3 bases, leaving 4 bases not matched to a gene. The CDR3 sequence is 14 residues long. Germline CDR1 SGDLS, CDR2 YYNGEE. The CDR3 protein is CASRTGTGEETQYF. CDR3 DNA sequence: TGTGCCAGCAGAACCGGGACAGGGGAAGAGACCCAGTACTTC.

This clonotype was seen at least ten times. The rearrangement joins TRBV4-2 to TRBJ1-2; D remains unclear. This CDR3 contains 15 residues. Per the germline V gene, CDR1 is LGHNA and CDR2 is YNFKEQ. Trimming stripped 0 bases from V and 4 bases from J, with 12 bases between. The CDR3 DNA sequence: TGTGCCAGCAGCCAAGACCCGGGCCAGCCCTATGGCTACACCTTC. Its translation: CASSQDPGQPYGYTF.

This clonotype appeared a few times. The chain carries TRBV10-3 and TRBJ1-5; 8 bases agree with TRBD1. CDR3 length: 13 amino acids. The V segment lost 8 bases and the J segment 7 bases; nucleotides outside the gene matches: 7. Germline V gene lookup returns CDR1 ENHRY and CDR2 SYGVKD. The DNA for the CDR3 is TGTGCCATCGGAGACAGGGGTCAGCAGCCCCAGCATTTT. Translation gives CAIGDRGQQPQHF.

Details on this clonotype: Since no conserved phenylalanine or tryptophan closes the CDR3, a read error is the likely cause. The DNA is left out, because the CDR3 cannot be placed on it with certainty; the CDR3 is given as TCRdb lists it. V gene TRBV7-3 combines with J gene TRBJ2-5; whether TRBD1, the table's D call, matches the DNA was not checked. CDR1 and CDR2 (germline): SGHTA, FQGTGA. Both ends counted, the CDR3 spans 10 residues. CDR3 amino acids: CASRYGTANT.

This clonotype was observed many times. The chain employs TRBV20-1 and TRBJ1-2, with 7 nucleotides matching TRBD1. Germline CDR1 is DFQATT and CDR2 is SNEGSKA (reference sequence). CDR3 length: 14 amino acids. The J segment lost 6 bases and the V segment lost 6 bases, leaving 13 bases of the junction unmatched. The DNA of the CDR3 is TGCAGTGCCATCCTGCCTACAGGGGATGATGGCTACACCTTC. Translation gives CSAILPTGDDGYTF.

The chain joins TRBV7-9 to TRBJ2-7, with 8 nucleotides matching TRBD1. The CDR3 runs 15 residues. Germline trimming cut 11 bases from V and 2 bases from J; bases unmatched to any gene: 14. The germline gives CDR1 SEHNR, CDR2 FQNEAQ (reference sequence). The CDR3 here is CAWIITDRAPYEQYF. The DNA for the CDR3 is TGTGCCTGGATAATAACGGACAGGGCCCCCTACGAGCAGTACTTC.

The V gene is TRBV30, the J gene TRBJ1-5; D is possibly TRBD1 (5 bases). CDR1 GTSNPN and CDR2 SVGIG come from the germline V gene (reference sequence). This CDR3 spans 13 amino acids. The V end was cut by 2 bases, the J end by 4 bases, with 9 bases between. The CDR3 spells CAWSYQGNQPQHF. The CDR3 DNA is TGTGCCTGGAGTTACCAGGGAAATCAGCCCCAGCATTTT.

The chain carries TRBV7-2 and TRBJ1-2; 9 nucleotides line up with TRBD1. The CDR3 covers 20 residues. Unmatched junction bases numbered 22, after V lost 3 bases and J lost 5 bases. CDR1 is SGHTA, CDR2 FQGNSA, per germline. CDR3: CASSFPTGGPVTGVGYGYTF. The CDR3 DNA sequence: TGTGCCAGCAGCTTCCCGACAGGGGGGCCGGTCACCGGGGTTGGTTATGGCTACACCTTC.

The genes are TRBV5-1 and TRBJ2-5, with TRBD1 as a possible D gene (6 bases). The germline CDR1 and CDR2 sequences are SGHRS and YFSETQ. Trimming removed 0 bases from V and 5 bases from J, with 11 bases in between. This CDR3 comprises 14 residues. This CDR3 is CASSLGRDTETQYF. The CDR3 DNA sequence: TGCGCCAGCAGCTTGGGAAGGGACACGGAGACCCAGTACTTC.

The sample holds a few counts of this clonotype. This chain joins TRBV6-2 or TRBV6-3 and TRBJ2-7; TRBD2 matches 9 bases. From germline, CDR1 is MNHEY and CDR2 SVGEGT. The CDR3 runs to 14 residues. Trimming removed 5 bases from V and 7 bases from J; junction bases left unmatched: 9. Here the CDR3 DNA reads TGTGCCAGCAGTCCCCAACTAGCGGGTGGAGAGCAGTACTTC. Protein product: CASSPQLAGGEQYF.

This clonotype was seen repeatedly, ten times or more. The chain has TRBV20-1 and TRBJ1-3, with 8 nucleotides matching TRBD1. Germline CDR1 DFQATT, CDR2 SNEGSKA (reference sequence). The CDR3 consists of 14 residues. The J segment lost 4 bases and the V segment lost 5 bases, leaving 7 bases of the junction unmatched. The CDR3 DNA is TGCAGTGCTTTCACAGGGGGGGAAGGAAACACCATATATTTT. This gives the protein CSAFTGGEGNTIYF.

The chain combines TRBV3-1 with TRBJ2-7; D might be TRBD2 (6 bases). Germline values: CDR1 LGHDT, CDR2 YNNKEL (reference sequence). The CDR3 loop spans 15 amino acids. V was clipped by 2 bases and J by 1 base, with 12 bases between them. CDR3 loop: CASSQSSGTSYEQYF. CDR3 nucleotide sequence: TGTGCCAGCAGCCAAAGCTCCGGGACTTCCTACGAGCAGTACTTC.

This clonotype was seen ten or more times. This sequence joins TRBV7-9 and TRBJ1-1, with D possibly TRBD1 on 6 matching bases. The CDR3 runs 12 residues. Looked up from germline, CDR1 is SEHNR and CDR2 is FQNEAQ (reference sequence). Between the trimmed V and J ends, which lost 5 bases and 11 bases, there was a span of 15 bases. DNA of the CDR3: TGTGCCAGCAGCGACGACAGGCAAGCGGCTTTCTTT. It encodes CASSDDRQAAFF.

This chain joins TRBV29-1 and TRBJ1-2; D not resolved. Germline V gene lookup returns CDR1 SQVTM and CDR2 ANQGSEA. V shed 3 bases and J shed 5 bases, with 13 bases lying between them. The CDR3 contains 13 residues. The CDR3 sequence is CSVDKLPLYGYTF. Written as DNA, the CDR3 is TGCAGCGTTGACAAGCTCCCTCTATATGGCTACACCTTC. The full variable domain, rest sourced from reference TRBV29-1 and TRBJ1-2, is SAVISQKPSRDICQRGTSLTIQCQVDSQVTMMFWYRQQPGQSLTLIATANQGSEATYESGFVIDKFPISRPNLTFSTLTVSNMSPEDSSIYLCSVDKLPLYGYTFGSGTRLTVV.

This clonotype appeared many times. V usage is TRBV10-3 and J usage is TRBJ2-3; D is tentatively TRBD1 or TRBD2 (5 bases each). Germline CDR1 ENHRY, CDR2 SYGVKD. The CDR3 runs 14 residues. Trimming stripped 8 bases from V and 1 base from J, with 13 bases between. The CDR3 here is CAIGQLGGTDTQYF. The DNA for the CDR3 is TGTGCCATCGGGCAACTAGGGGGCACAGATACGCAGTATTTT.

This clonotype was seen repeatedly, ten times or more. This chain's CDR3 is CASSDVSTGTYEQYF. CDR3 nucleotides: TGTGCCAGCAGTGACGTATCCACAGGGACCTACGAGCAGTACTTC. The chain couples TRBV6-1 to TRBJ2-7; TRBD1 might be the D (6 bases). The CDR3 consists of 15 residues. In germline, CDR1 is MNHNS, CDR2 SASEGT. Trimming pared 3 bases from V and 2 bases from J, leaving 14 bases between.